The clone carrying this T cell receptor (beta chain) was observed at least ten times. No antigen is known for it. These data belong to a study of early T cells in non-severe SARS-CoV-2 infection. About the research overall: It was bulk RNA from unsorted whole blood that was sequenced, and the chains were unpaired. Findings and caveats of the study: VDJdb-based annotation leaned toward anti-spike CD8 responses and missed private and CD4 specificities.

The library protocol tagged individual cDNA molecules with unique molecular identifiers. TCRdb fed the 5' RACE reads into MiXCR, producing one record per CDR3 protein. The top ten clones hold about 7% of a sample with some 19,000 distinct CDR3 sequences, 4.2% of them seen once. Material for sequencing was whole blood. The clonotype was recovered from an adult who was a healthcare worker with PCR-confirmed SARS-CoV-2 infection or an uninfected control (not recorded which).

The CDR3 sequence is CASSPRQGFVGYTF. For the CDR3, the DNA is TGTGCCAGCTCACCCCGACAGGGGTTCGTTGGCTACACCTTC. This chain uses TRBV18 with TRBJ1-2, with TRBD1 matching over 8 bases. CDR1 is KGHSH and CDR2 is LQKENI in the germline V gene. The CDR3 contains 14 residues. With V trimmed by 3 bases and J by 7 bases, 7 bases remained unmatched.